This TCR beta chain was sequenced during a study of blood T cells in healthy people across ages. Findings and limits, study-wide: Diversity estimates from one million T cells were considered underestimates.

This clonotype has a single count. What it binds is not known. Germline CDR1 is MGHRA and CDR2 is YSYEKL. This CDR3 region has 14 residues. Trimming cost V 6 bases and J 9 bases, with 18 bases left between them. Using a J-beta primer mix together with a sample-barcoded 5' primer, a second PCR was run for roughly 6 to 11 cycles. Each CDR3 protein is one row after TCRdb ran MiXCR on the 5' RACE reads. The profile shows hundreds of thousands of distinct CDR3 sequences, approximately 52% of them singletons. J is TRBJ2-1 and V is TRBV4-1; tentatively, D is TRBD1 or TRBD2 (5 bases each). Sequenced sample: blood. The sequence came from a woman aged 80 or over in good health. DNA of the CDR3: TGCGCCAGCAGAAAACCCGGGACGGCGAGTGAGCAGTTCTTC. Its translation is CASRKPGTASEQFF.